One sample yielded the 29 T cell receptor beta chains listed below, sequenced in a study of T cells after yellow fever vaccination. TCRdb passed the 5' RACE reads through MiXCR, listing each CDR3 protein once. Of around 72,000 distinct CDR3 sequences in the sample, around 7.7% were seen once. Sequencing used CD8+ T cells sorted from PBMCs, obtained roughly 10 days after the first yellow fever vaccination. The source of these receptors is a man younger than 35 who received the YFV17D yellow fever vaccine.

This clonotype was seen a handful of times. This sequence joins TRBV3-1 and TRBJ2-4, with D possibly matching TRBD2 (6 bases). Trimming cost V 3 bases and J 8 bases, with 20 bases left between them. The CDR3 loop spans 16 amino acids. CDR1 LGHDT and CDR2 YNNKEL come from the germline V gene (reference sequence). This CDR3 reads CASSHADGSLRDIQYF. In nucleotides, the CDR3 is TGTGCCAGCAGCCACGCGGACGGGAGCCTAAGGGACATTCAGTACTTC. The variable domain in full, completed from reference TRBV3-1 and TRBJ2-4, reads DTAVSQTPKYLVTQMGNDKSIKCEQNLGHDTMYWYKQDSKKFLKIMFSYNNKELIINETVPNRFSPKSPDKAHLNLHINSLELGDSAVYFCASSHADGSLRDIQYFGAGTRLSVL.

The J gene is TRBJ1-2, the V gene TRBV5-1, with 7 bases that match TRBD1. The CDR3 has 14 amino acids. Germline assignment: CDR1 SGHRS and CDR2 YFSETQ. J gave up 4 bases and V 0 bases, and 3 bases lay outside the gene matches. CDR3 bases: TGCGCCAGCAGCTTGGAACAGGGGATCTATGGCTACACCTTC. Residues: CASSLEQGIYGYTF. Full variable domain (missing parts from reference TRBV5-1 and TRBJ1-2): KAGVTQTPRYLIKTRGQQVTLSCSPISGHRSVSWYQQTPGQGLQFLFEYFSETQRNKGNFPGRFSGRQFSNSRSEMNVSTLELGDSALYLCASSLEQGIYGYTFGSGTRLTVV.

This clonotype was seen ten or more times. The V call is TRBV29-1, the J call TRBJ1-2; D ambiguous. V lost 7 bases, J lost 0 bases, and 18 bases lay in between. This CDR3 has 15 residues. Germline lookup yields CDR1 SQVTM and CDR2 ANQGSEA. The CDR3 nucleotides read TGCAGCGCTGGGGAGGTTCTCCCAGCTAACTATGGCTACACCTTC. It yields the protein CSAGEVLPANYGYTF.

This clonotype has just one count. A much larger clone differs from this one at a single base, so this may be a read error. The chain combines TRBV5-6 with TRBJ2-1; D call uncertain. The CDR3 length is 14 residues. Trimming stripped 0 bases from V and 5 bases from J, with 9 bases between. CDR1 and CDR2 from the germline V gene are SGHDT and YYEEEE. This CDR3 is CASSLVDQNNEQFF. In nucleotides, the CDR3 is TGTGCCAGCAGCTTGGTGGACCAAAACAATGAGCAGTTCTTC.

This clonotype was counted only a few times. The rearrangement links TRBV6-5 to TRBJ2-2; 9 nucleotides match TRBD1. V shed 2 bases, J shed 7 bases, and the junction held 5 bases outside the gene matches. The length of the CDR3 is 15 residues. Germline values: CDR1 MNHEY, CDR2 SVGAGI. DNA of the CDR3: TGTGCCAGCAGTTACCGGACAGGGGCGGGCGGGGAGCTGTTTTTT. Protein product: CASSYRTGAGGELFF.

This clonotype was detected only a few times. This sequence joins TRBV7-2 and TRBJ2-1, with D unclear. The V and J ends lost 2 bases and 1 base respectively, with 6 bases between them. This CDR3 spans 14 amino acids. Germline lookup yields CDR1 SGHTA and CDR2 FQGNSA. CDR3 sequence (DNA): TGTGCCAGCAGCTTAACGGATTCCTACAATGAGCAGTTCTTC. Translating gives CASSLTDSYNEQFF.

This clonotype was counted ten times or more. CDR3 region: CASSQGLAGANEQFF. The CDR3, as DNA: TGTGCCAGCAGCCAGGGACTAGCGGGGGCCAATGAGCAGTTCTTC. This chain connects TRBV7-2 to TRBJ2-1, with TRBD2 matching over 14 bases. The germline gives CDR1 SGHTA, CDR2 FQGNSA. This CDR3 spans 15 amino acids. The ends lost 5 bases at V and 6 bases at J; junction bases unmatched: 3.

The CDR3 protein is CASSILKGSLKDLQETQYF. CDR3 DNA: TGTGCCAGCAGTATCCTTAAAGGCAGTTTAAAGGACTTACAAGAGACCCAGTACTTC. The V gene is TRBV6-4, the J gene TRBJ2-5; the D gene is possibly TRBD2 (5 bases). The CDR3 is 19 residues long. V was clipped by 5 bases and J by 2 bases, with 27 bases between them. Per germline, CDR1 MRHNA and CDR2 SNTAGT.

This clonotype showed up just a few times. V and J are TRBV29-1 and TRBJ2-1; 7 nucleotides align to TRBD1. This CDR3 is 15 amino acids long. CDR1 and CDR2 (germline): SQVTM, ANQGSEA. V shed 4 bases, J shed 4 bases, and the junction held 10 bases outside the gene matches. The CDR3 sequence: CSVAIHRGGYNEQFF. CDR3 DNA: TGCAGCGTTGCAATCCACAGGGGCGGGTACAATGAGCAGTTCTTC.

This clonotype turned up a few times. The chain uses TRBV7-9 and TRBJ2-5; D tentatively reads TRBD1 or TRBD2 (5 bases each). With 4 bases removed from V and 4 bases from J, the gap between germline ends came to 19 bases. Germline V gene lookup returns CDR1 SEHNR and CDR2 FQNEAQ (reference sequence). The CDR3 contains 16 residues. CDR3 nucleotides: TGTGCCAGCAGCTCCTCCCCCGGGGCCGGAGGAGAGACCCAGTACTTC. It specifies CASSSSPGAGGETQYF.

This clonotype was seen ten or more times. V gene TRBV27 combines with J gene TRBJ2-1; D gene unclear. The length of the CDR3 is 13 residues. Germline V gene data show CDR1 as MNHEY and CDR2 as SMNVEV (reference sequence). Trimming took 2 bases from V and 7 from J, leaving 9 bases between them. The CDR3 DNA reads as TGTGCCAGCAGTTTAGGGCCCGGGAATGAGCAGTTCTTC. Its translation: CASSLGPGNEQFF.

This clonotype came up many times. This rearrangement joins TRBV4-3 to TRBJ2-1, with TRBD2 as a possible D gene (6 bases). This CDR3 contains 17 residues. Deletions cut 3 bases from V and 0 bases from J, with 15 bases between. Germline-derived CDR1 and CDR2 are LGHNA and YSLEER. The CDR3 is CASSHRTGLSSYNEQFF. The CDR3 DNA sequence: TGCGCCAGCAGCCACCGCACGGGACTCAGCTCCTACAATGAGCAGTTCTTC.

This clonotype was observed many times. The chain couples TRBV20-1 to TRBJ1-2; perhaps TRBD1 as D (6 bases). Germline CDR1 is DFQATT and CDR2 is SNEGSKA (reference sequence). The V gene lost 3 bases and the J gene lost 8 bases, with 28 bases spanning the gap. This CDR3 spans 17 amino acids. For the CDR3, the DNA is TGCAGTGCTAGTGATATCCCCCCCGGACAGAAACCGGAAGGCTACACCTTC. This codes for CSASDIPPGQKPEGYTF.

This clonotype was recorded many times. V is TRBV10-3 and J is TRBJ1-2, with D hard to call. This CDR3 spans 12 amino acids. Germline CDR1 ENHRY, CDR2 SYGVKD. The V end was cut by 3 bases, the J end by 6 bases, with 8 bases between. The CDR3 coding sequence is TGTGCCATCAGTGATTCATGGGATGGCTACACCTTC. Its translation: CAISDSWDGYTF.

This clonotype was seen a few times. The rearrangement links TRBV27 to TRBJ2-1, with unresolved D. Germline CDR1 reads MNHEY; CDR2 reads SMNVEV (reference sequence). There are 14 residues in the CDR3. The germline V and J ends were trimmed by 1 base and 4 bases, with 8 bases remaining between them. The CDR3 protein is CASSLYGPYNEQFF. DNA of the CDR3: TGTGCCAGCAGTTTATACGGACCTTACAATGAGCAGTTCTTC.

This clonotype was found many times. The chain employs TRBV5-1 and TRBJ2-3; D might be TRBD1 (6 bases). Per germline, CDR1 SGHRS and CDR2 YFSETQ. Trimming stripped 5 bases from V and 4 bases from J, with 20 bases between. CDR3 length equals 16 residues. The CDR3 is CASSASGTPFSDTQYF. The CDR3 bases are TGCGCCAGCAGTGCCTCCGGGACACCTTTTTCAGATACGCAGTATTTT.

The CDR3 spells CASSFWGQGAHEAFF. As DNA, the CDR3 is TGTGCCAGCAGCTTCTGGGGACAGGGGGCTCATGAAGCTTTCTTT. The gene calls are TRBV7-9 and TRBJ1-1; TRBD1 matches 12 bases. The junction had 6 bases not matched to a gene; V was cut back by 3 bases and J by 7 bases. This CDR3 is 15 amino acids long. Germline CDR1 and CDR2: SEHNR and FQNEAQ (reference sequence).

This clonotype was counted once. A read error may explain this, as a much larger clone is one base away. V gene TRBV7-9 combines with J gene TRBJ2-7; a weak D match, TRBD1 (6 bases). The germline V gene has CDR1 SEHNR and CDR2 FQNEAQ (reference sequence). CDR3 length: 15 residues. Deletions cut 5 bases from V and 3 bases from J, with 17 bases between. Here the CDR3 reads CASSQGLGQSYEQYF. As DNA, the CDR3 is TGTGCCAGCAGCCAGGGGCTCGGACAAAGCTACGAGCAGTACTTC.

At least ten counts were recorded for this clonotype. This chain joins TRBV6-2 or TRBV6-3 and TRBJ2-5, with TRBD2 identical over 8 bases. This CDR3 spans 15 amino acids. The V and J ends lost 6 bases and 5 bases, in that order; junction bases with no gene match: 11. CDR1 is MNHEY and CDR2 is SVGEGT in the germline V gene. The CDR3 is CASSPLAGRGETQYF. The CDR3 DNA is TGTGCCAGCAGCCCCTTAGCGGGGCGCGGGGAGACCCAGTACTTC.

This chain links TRBV20-1 with TRBJ2-3, with TRBD2 as a possible D gene (6 bases). Between the trimmed V and J ends, which lost 6 bases and 0 bases, there was a span of 19 bases. Germline V gene sequence: CDR1 DFQATT, CDR2 SNEGSKA (reference sequence). CDR3 length: 16 residues. In nucleotides, the CDR3 is TGCAGTGCAGAGCGGGCACGTCGATCTAGCACAGATACGCAGTATTTT. Residues: CSAERARRSSTDTQYF.

This clonotype was detected many times. The chain combines TRBV29-1 with TRBJ1-2; 7 bases line up with TRBD1. After removal of 4 bases from V and 2 bases from J, the junction contained 10 bases not matched to a gene. This CDR3 comprises 15 residues. Germline assignment: CDR1 SQVTM and CDR2 ANQGSEA. The CDR3 coding sequence is TGCAGCGTTGTCCCCTCCAGGGGGTCAAACTATGGCTACACCTTC. Its translation: CSVVPSRGSNYGYTF.

This clonotype was seen ten or more times. This chain links TRBV4-1 with TRBJ2-1; 9 bases map to TRBD2. Germline values: CDR1 MGHRA, CDR2 YSYEKL. The CDR3 sequence is 14 residues long. V shed 0 bases, J shed 11 bases, and the junction held 5 bases outside the gene matches. CDR3 sequence (DNA): TGCGCCAGCAGCCAAGATGGAGCGGGGGGTCAGCAGTTCTTC. This codes for CASSQDGAGGQQFF.

This clonotype has ten or more counts. CDR3 amino acids: CASSVGVRADTQYF. In DNA, the CDR3 is TGTGCCAGCAGCGTCGGGGTGCGGGCAGATACGCAGTATTTT. The chain employs TRBV9 and TRBJ2-3; a weak D match, TRBD2 (5 bases). This CDR3 has 14 amino acids. CDR1 and CDR2 from the germline V gene are SGDLS and YYNGEE. The V gene lost 2 bases and the J gene lost 4 bases, with 11 bases spanning the gap.

This clonotype has ten or more counts. The gene calls are TRBV7-2 and TRBJ2-3; no clear D gene. Deletions cut 3 bases from V and 6 bases from J, with 10 bases between. Germline loops: CDR1 SGHTA, CDR2 FQGNSA. This CDR3 is 13 amino acids long. The CDR3 DNA sequence: TGTGCCAGCAGCTTTTTGGGATTTGATACGCAGTATTTT. It codes for CASSFLGFDTQYF.

V usage is TRBV4-1 and J usage is TRBJ1-6; D is uncertain. Looked up from germline, CDR1 is MGHRA and CDR2 is YSYEKL. The CDR3 runs 13 residues. Trimming took 2 bases from V and 11 from J, leaving 10 bases between them. This chain's CDR3 is CASSQIGAAPLHF. The CDR3 nucleotides are TGCGCCAGCAGCCAAATCGGTGCGGCACCCCTCCACTTT.

Ten or more counts support this clonotype. The rearrangement joins TRBV9 to TRBJ2-1; D is uncertain. This CDR3 is built from 14 residues. With 0 bases removed from V and 4 bases from J, the gap between germline ends came to 8 bases. The germline V gene encodes CDR1 SGDLS and CDR2 YYNGEE. CDR3 loop: CASSVGGGYNEQFF. The CDR3 coding sequence is TGTGCCAGCAGCGTAGGGGGTGGTTACAATGAGCAGTTCTTC.

This clonotype occurred a few times. The rearrangement uses TRBV20-1 and TRBJ1-4, with a tentative D call TRBD1 (5 bases). The CDR3 spans 15 residues. The germline gives CDR1 DFQATT, CDR2 SNEGSKA (reference sequence). The ends were cut back, 1 base at V and 4 bases at J, with 13 bases in the middle. The chain's CDR3 is CSARVRQSLNEKLFF. As DNA, the CDR3 is TGCAGTGCTAGAGTACGACAGAGTCTTAATGAAAAACTGTTTTTT.

The V and J genes are TRBV5-1 and TRBJ1-1; TRBD1 agrees at 7 bases. The CDR3 is 14 residues long. Trimming removed 3 bases from V and 1 base from J; junction bases left unmatched: 3. CDR1 is SGHRS and CDR2 is YFSETQ in the germline V gene. The DNA of the CDR3 is TGCGCCAGCAGCTGGGGACAGACGAACACTGAAGCTTTCTTT. It codes for CASSWGQTNTEAFF.

This clonotype was counted at least ten times. The CDR3: CASSSPMMGGTDTQYF. DNA for the CDR3: TGTGCCAGCAGCTCCCCAATGATGGGGGGCACAGATACGCAGTATTTT. V gene TRBV7-6 combines with J gene TRBJ2-3; D assignment may be TRBD1 or TRBD2 (5 bases each). Germline CDR1 is SGHVS and CDR2 is FNYEAQ. Trimming took 4 bases from V and 1 from J, leaving 15 bases between them. CDR3 length equals 16 residues.